Each of the 21 T cell receptor beta chains below was sequenced from the same sample in a study of blood T cell repertoires in COVID-19. Measured with immunoSEQ multiplex PCR; TCRdb has only the in-frame clones, and not every one. The sample lists about 430,000 clones, roughly 90% occurring once. Specimen: PBMCs or T cells enriched from blood (not recorded which). All receptors derive from a young woman who had been exposed to COVID-19.

This chain uses TRBV12-3 or TRBV12-4 with TRBJ2-2, with D possibly TRBD2 on 6 matching bases. Trimming stripped 3 bases from V and 6 bases from J, with 8 bases between. The CDR3 sequence is 13 residues long. The CDR3 DNA reads TGTGCCAGCAGTTTGGCGGGGCCCGGGGAGCTGTTTTTT. Its translation: CASSLAGPGELFF.

This sequence joins TRBV7-9 and TRBJ1-1; 7 bases map to TRBD1. Germline V gene data show CDR1 as SEHNR and CDR2 as FQNEAQ (reference sequence). Trimming at V came to 5 bases and at J to 7 bases, leaving 10 bases not matched to a gene. This CDR3 has 14 amino acids. The CDR3 bases are TGTGCCAGCAGCCCCGCTGGGACAGCCGGTGAAGCTTTCTTT. Translation: CASSPAGTAGEAFF.

The table lists this clone with a count of one. This rearrangement joins TRBV5-1 to TRBJ2-7, with 8 bases aligning to TRBD2. After removal of 8 bases from V and 0 bases from J, the junction contained 4 bases not matched to a gene. Germline V CDR1 and CDR2: SGHRS, YFSETQ. CDR3 length equals 13 residues. The CDR3 region has the DNA TGCGCCAGTAAACTAGCGGACTCCTACGAGCAGTACTTC. It yields the protein CASKLADSYEQYF.

The chain uses TRBV30 and TRBJ2-7; D is undetermined. Trimming took off 4 bases at V and 6 bases at J, with 10 bases between the two ends. The CDR3 has 11 amino acids. In germline, CDR1 is GTSNPN, CDR2 SVGIG (reference sequence). CDR3 loop: CAWNYLSEQYF. Here the CDR3 DNA reads TGTGCCTGGAATTATCTTTCCGAGCAGTACTTC. Filled out from reference TRBV30 and TRBJ2-7, the complete variable domain reads SQTIHQWPATLVQPVGSPLSLECTVEGTSNPNLYWYRQAAGRGLQLLFYSVGIGQISSEVPQNLSASRPQDRQFILSSKKLLLSDSGFYLCAWNYLSEQYFGPGTRLTVT.

The V gene is TRBV21-1, the J gene TRBJ2-1; TRBD1, the table's D call, lacks a check against the DNA. TRBV21-1 is reported as a pseudogene. The CDR3 covers 16 residues. The CDR3 is CASIFEGGPGLNEQFF. CDR3 DNA: TGTGCCAGCATCTTTGAAGGGGGTCCAGGCCTGAATGAGCAGTTCTTC.

The V and J genes are TRBV7-3 and TRBJ1-2, with a possible D match to TRBD1 (6 bases). V lost 5 bases to trimming and J lost 7 bases, with 17 bases between them. Germline V gene lookup returns CDR1 SGHTA and CDR2 FQGTGA. The CDR3 runs to 14 residues. In DNA, the CDR3 is TGTGCCAGCAGCGATTCCGGGCAGGGGTTTGGCTACACCTTC. Its protein is CASSDSGQGFGYTF.

The gene calls are TRBV7-8 and TRBJ1-5; possible D gene TRBD1, 5 bases. Trimming cost V 2 bases and J 4 bases, with 18 bases left between them. Per the germline V gene, CDR1 is SGHVS and CDR2 is FQNEAQ. CDR3 length: 17 amino acids. CDR3 nucleotide sequence: TGTGCCAGCAGCTTATATCTGGGGCCAAAGGAGAATCAGCCCCAGCATTTT. Translation: CASSLYLGPKENQPQHF. Full variable domain (rest looked up from reference TRBV7-8 and TRBJ1-5): GAGVSQSPRYKVAKRGQDVALRCDPISGHVSLFWYQQALGQGPEFLTYFQNEAQLDKSGLPSDRFFAERPEGSVSTLKIQRTQQEDSAVYLCASSLYLGPKENQPQHFGDGTRLSIL.

This chain uses TRBV12-3 or TRBV12-4 with TRBJ2-7; 7 bases agree with TRBD1. V was pared by 1 base and J by 6 bases, with 3 bases of the junction left unmatched. The CDR3 runs 13 residues. CDR3 in amino acids: CASSLETGTEQYF. The CDR3 DNA is TGTGCCAGCAGTTTAGAGACAGGGACCGAGCAGTACTTC.

In this sample, this clone turned up a few times. The chain joins TRBV28 to TRBJ1-2; TRBD1 agrees at 9 bases. The germline V gene encodes CDR1 MDHEN and CDR2 SYDVKM. The trim removed 4 bases at V and 2 bases at J, leaving 8 bases unmatched. The CDR3 extends over 16 amino acids. DNA of the CDR3: TGTGCCAGCAGTTACGCCCCGGACAGGGGAAACTATGGCTACACCTTC. Residues: CASSYAPDRGNYGYTF.

In its sample, this clone was seen once. This chain joins TRBV28 and TRBJ1-2; D is possibly TRBD1 (5 bases). The CDR3 has 14 amino acids. Germline V gene sequence: CDR1 MDHEN, CDR2 SYDVKM. Trimming removed 3 bases at V and 0 bases at J, with 8 bases between. The CDR3 DNA is TGTGCCAGCAGTTTGCGGGGGGCTAACTATGGCTACACCTTC. It is translated as CASSLRGANYGYTF.

The gene calls are TRBV6-6 and TRBJ2-1; TRBD1 agrees at 8 bases. J was trimmed by 6 bases and V by 5 bases; bases with no gene match: 12. The CDR3 has 16 amino acids. Germline CDR1 is MNHNY and CDR2 is SVGAGI (reference sequence). CDR3 sequence (DNA): TGTGCCAGCAGTCCCTCGCTGGGACAGGCCTTCAATGAGCAGTTCTTC. This codes for CASSPSLGQAFNEQFF.

J is TRBJ2-1 and V is TRBV7-2; 9 bases are a match to TRBD2. The CDR3 runs 14 residues. V lost 5 bases and J lost 5; bases outside the gene matches: 4. Germline values: CDR1 SGHTA, CDR2 FQGNSA. The CDR3 sequence: CASSTTSGNNEQFF. The CDR3 bases are TGTGCCAGCAGCACGACTAGCGGCAACAATGAGCAGTTCTTC.

The rearrangement uses TRBV5-4 and TRBJ1-1; 7 bases are a match to TRBD1. The length of the CDR3 is 16 residues. V dropped 0 bases and J dropped 0; count of bases not matched to a gene: 5. Germline V gives CDR1 SGHNT, CDR2 YYREEE (reference sequence). CDR3 DNA: TGTGCCAGCAGCTTGGGACAGGGTTTCATGAACACTGAAGCTTTCTTT. It specifies CASSLGQGFMNTEAFF.

The chain carries TRBV6-5 and TRBJ2-3; no clear D gene. The V end lost 7 bases, the J end lost 1 base, and 12 bases lay between the germline ends. CDR1 is MNHEY and CDR2 is SVGAGI in the germline V gene. The CDR3 contains 14 residues. CDR3 loop: CASKRSLGTDTQYF. CDR3 coding DNA: TGTGCCAGCAAGCGATCCCTAGGCACAGATACGCAGTATTTT.

The V gene is TRBV5-4, the J gene TRBJ2-1; no firm D call. The V end was cut by 1 base, the J end by 0 bases, with 5 bases between. The germline gives CDR1 SGHNT, CDR2 YYREEE (reference sequence). The CDR3 sequence is 14 residues long. DNA for the CDR3: TGTGCCAGCAGCTTGATTAGCTCCTACAATGAGCAGTTCTTC. Translating gives CASSLISSYNEQFF.

The CDR3 DNA is TGCAGCGTTGAGGGGCGGACAGGGCGCTATTTT. Translation: CSVEGRTGRYF. The chain employs TRBV29-1 and TRBJ1-3; TRBD1 matches at 8 bases. V shed 3 bases, J shed 16 bases, and the junction held 8 bases outside the gene matches. The germline gives CDR1 SQVTM, CDR2 ANQGSEA. The CDR3 sequence is 11 residues long.

The chain combines TRBV3-1 (or the pseudogene TRBV3-2) with TRBJ2-3; 13 bases agree with TRBD2. The V and J ends lost 3 bases and 5 bases, in that order; junction bases with no gene match: 5. The CDR3 runs to 16 residues. CDR1 LGHDT and CDR2 YNNKEL come from the germline V gene (reference sequence). In DNA form, the CDR3 reads TGTGCCAGCAGCCAGGGACTAGCGGGGTCCCGAGATACGCAGTATTTT. This gives the protein CASSQGLAGSRDTQYF.

The chain recombines TRBV7-3 with TRBJ2-1, with 10 bases identical to TRBD2. V shed 5 bases, J shed 4 bases, and the junction held 8 bases outside the gene matches. The CDR3 runs 16 residues. From germline, CDR1 is SGHTA and CDR2 FQGTGA. This CDR3 is CASSLLASGGYNEQFF. CDR3 bases: TGTGCCAGCAGCCTACTGGCTAGCGGGGGATACAATGAGCAGTTCTTC.

This clone was picked up a small number of times. The J gene is TRBJ2-1, the V gene TRBV6-5; the match to TRBD2 covers 10 bases. J gave up 8 bases and V 0 bases, and 4 bases lay outside the gene matches. Germline V gene lookup returns CDR1 MNHEY and CDR2 SVGAGI. The CDR3 extends over 15 amino acids. This chain's CDR3 is CASSYSASGSYEQFF. The CDR3 nucleotides are TGTGCCAGCAGTTACTCGGCTAGCGGGAGCTATGAGCAGTTCTTC.

The rearrangement uses TRBV5-4 and TRBJ2-7, with TRBD2 matching over 11 bases. The germline CDR1 and CDR2 sequences are SGHNT and YYREEE (reference sequence). Trimming at V came to 4 bases and at J to 6 bases, leaving 6 bases not matched to a gene. The CDR3 length is 14 residues. CDR3 sequence: CASSQPGLAVEQYF. The CDR3 DNA is TGTGCCAGCAGCCAGCCGGGACTAGCGGTCGAGCAGTACTTC.

The chain links TRBV30 to TRBJ2-7; D is perhaps TRBD2 (7 bases). Germline V gene data show CDR1 as GTSNPN and CDR2 as SVGIG (reference sequence). Trimming cost V 5 bases and J 3 bases, with 17 bases left between them. This CDR3 has 14 residues. CDR3 bases: TGTGCCTGGCGATCAAAGGGGGGGCGCTACGAGCAGTACTTC. It translates to CAWRSKGGRYEQYF.